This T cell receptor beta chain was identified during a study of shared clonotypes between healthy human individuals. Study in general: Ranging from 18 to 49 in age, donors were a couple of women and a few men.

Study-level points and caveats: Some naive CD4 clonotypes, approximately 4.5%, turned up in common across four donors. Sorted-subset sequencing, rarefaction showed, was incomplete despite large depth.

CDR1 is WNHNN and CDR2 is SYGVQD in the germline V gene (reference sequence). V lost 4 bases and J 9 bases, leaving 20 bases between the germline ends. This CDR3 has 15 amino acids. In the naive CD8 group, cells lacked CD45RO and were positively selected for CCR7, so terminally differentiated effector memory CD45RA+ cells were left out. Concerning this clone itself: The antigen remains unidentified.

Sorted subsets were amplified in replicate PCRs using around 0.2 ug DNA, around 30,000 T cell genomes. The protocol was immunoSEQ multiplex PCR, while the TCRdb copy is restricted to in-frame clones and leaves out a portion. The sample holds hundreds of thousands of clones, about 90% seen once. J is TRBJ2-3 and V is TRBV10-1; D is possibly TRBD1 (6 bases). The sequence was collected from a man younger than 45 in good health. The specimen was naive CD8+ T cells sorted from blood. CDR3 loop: CASSARTVLPDTQYF. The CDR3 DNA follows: TGCGCCAGCAGTGCCCGGACAGTCCTGCCTGACACGCAGTATTTT.